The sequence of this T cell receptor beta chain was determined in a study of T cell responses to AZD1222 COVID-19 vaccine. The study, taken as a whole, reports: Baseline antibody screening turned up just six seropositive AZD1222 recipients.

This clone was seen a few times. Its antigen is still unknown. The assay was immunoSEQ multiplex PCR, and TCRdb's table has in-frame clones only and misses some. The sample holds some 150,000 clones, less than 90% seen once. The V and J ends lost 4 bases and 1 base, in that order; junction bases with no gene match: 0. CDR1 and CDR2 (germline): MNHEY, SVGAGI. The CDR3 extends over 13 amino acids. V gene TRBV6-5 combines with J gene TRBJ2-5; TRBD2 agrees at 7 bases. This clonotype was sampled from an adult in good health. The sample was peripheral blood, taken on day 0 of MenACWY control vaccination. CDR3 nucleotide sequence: TGTGCCAGCAGTTGGACTAGCCAAGAGACCCAGTACTTC. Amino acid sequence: CASSWTSQETQYF.